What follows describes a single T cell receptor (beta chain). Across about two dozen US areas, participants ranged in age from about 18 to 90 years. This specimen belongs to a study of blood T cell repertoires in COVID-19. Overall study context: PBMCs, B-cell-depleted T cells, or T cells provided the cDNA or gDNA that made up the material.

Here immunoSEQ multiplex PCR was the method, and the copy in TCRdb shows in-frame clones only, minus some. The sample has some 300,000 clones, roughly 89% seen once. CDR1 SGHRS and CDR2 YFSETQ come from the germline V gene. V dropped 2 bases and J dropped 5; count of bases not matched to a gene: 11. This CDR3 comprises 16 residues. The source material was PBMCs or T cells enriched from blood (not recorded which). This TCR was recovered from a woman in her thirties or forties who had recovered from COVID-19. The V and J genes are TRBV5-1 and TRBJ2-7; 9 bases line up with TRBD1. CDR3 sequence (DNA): TGCGCCAGCAGCTTAGGTCTCGGGACAGGGCCCAACGAGCAGTACTTC. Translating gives CASSLGLGTGPNEQYF.